Listed below are T cell receptor beta chains from one sample, sequenced in a study of T cell repertoires in cytomegalovirus infection. These receptors lack a known antigen. TCRdb itself ran the reads through MiXCR, one entry per CDR3 protein. The sample has 40,000 to 55,000 distinct CDR3 sequences; around 20% are singletons. The sample was CD8+ T cells from cultured PBMCs, taken from culture after CMV antigen stimulation. These receptor sequences come from a human donor in good health (CMV status not recorded). Some clones in this sample may be carry-over from other donors' samples. Both conserved end residues are part of each CDR3. The D gene is left open where the match is weak. A row's size may be missing; if present it is once, few, many or a size class.

j_call: TRBJ2-5; d_call: NA; v_call: TRBV12-3/TRBV12-4; clone_size: few; cdr3_aa: CASSWVGSGETQYF; cdr3_nt: TGTGCCAGCAGTTGGGTCGGGAGCGGGGAGACCCAGTACTTC
j_call: TRBJ2-7; d_call: NA; v_call: TRBV30; clone_size: few; cdr3_aa: CAWSDPGLRNEQYF; cdr3_nt: TGTGCCTGGAGTGACCCCGGTTTAAGGAACGAGCAGTACTTC
j_call: TRBJ1-1; d_call: TRBD1; v_call: TRBV7-6; clone_size: few; cdr3_aa: CASTPGQGARNTEAFF; cdr3_nt: TGTGCCAGCACCCCGGGACAGGGGGCAAGGAACACTGAAGCTTTCTTT
j_call: TRBJ2-1; d_call: TRBD2; v_call: TRBV24-1; clone_size: NA; cdr3_aa: CATSDLIETSGEQFF; cdr3_nt: TGTGCCACCAGTGATTTAATCGAGACTAGCGGCGAGCAGTTCTTC
j_call: TRBJ1-2; d_call: NA; v_call: TRBV4-1; clone_size: NA; cdr3_aa: CASSQLGAYGYTF; cdr3_nt: TGCGCCAGCAGCCAGTTAGGGGCCTATGGCTACACCTTC
j_call: TRBJ2-7; d_call: TRBD2; v_call: TRBV7-2; clone_size: many; cdr3_aa: CASRLWEGISYEQYF; cdr3_nt: TGTGCCAGCAGACTCTGGGAGGGTATCTCCTACGAGCAGTACTTC
j_call: TRBJ1-3; d_call: NA; v_call: TRBV7-9; clone_size: NA; cdr3_aa: CASSSSTGNTIYF; cdr3_nt: TGTGCCAGCAGCTCCTCGACTGGAAACACCATATATTTT
j_call: TRBJ2-1; d_call: NA; v_call: TRBV12-3/TRBV12-4; clone_size: NA; cdr3_aa: CASMRGAHEQFF; cdr3_nt: TGTGCCAGCATGCGAGGGGCCCATGAGCAGTTCTTC
j_call: TRBJ2-2; d_call: NA; v_call: TRBV7-9; clone_size: NA; cdr3_aa: CASSLRNPNTGELFF; cdr3_nt: TGTGCCAGCAGCTTAAGGAATCCGAACACCGGGGAGCTGTTTTTT
j_call: TRBJ1-4; d_call: TRBD1; v_call: TRBV2; clone_size: NA; cdr3_aa: CASSPDRVSSATNEKLFF; cdr3_nt: TGTGCCAGCAGTCCCGACAGGGTTTCAAGTGCAACTAATGAAAAACTGTTTTTT
j_call: TRBJ1-4; d_call: NA; v_call: TRBV7-8; clone_size: few; cdr3_aa: CASSLAEKTGPLNEKLFF; cdr3_nt: TGTGCCAGCAGCTTAGCGGAAAAAACAGGGCCACTGAATGAAAAACTGTTTTTT
j_call: TRBJ1-1; d_call: NA; v_call: TRBV3-1; clone_size: many; cdr3_aa: CASSQESLNTEAFF; cdr3_nt: TGTGCCAGCAGCCAAGAGAGTCTTAACACTGAAGCTTTCTTT
j_call: TRBJ1-2; d_call: NA; v_call: TRBV12-3/TRBV12-4; clone_size: NA; cdr3_aa: CASTLSVHYGYTF; cdr3_nt: TGTGCCAGCACCCTTTCGGTACATTATGGCTACACCTTC
j_call: TRBJ1-1; d_call: NA; v_call: TRBV12-3/TRBV12-4; clone_size: NA; cdr3_aa: CASSLQAEAFF; cdr3_nt: TGTGCCAGCAGTTTACAGGCGGAAGCTTTCTTT
j_call: TRBJ1-1; d_call: TRBD1; v_call: TRBV27; clone_size: NA; cdr3_aa: CATLPGTGKAFF; cdr3_nt: TGTGCCACCCTCCCCGGGACAGGTAAAGCTTTCTTT
j_call: TRBJ2-1; d_call: NA; v_call: TRBV4-2; clone_size: NA; cdr3_aa: CASSQDGSRGWNEQFF; cdr3_nt: TGTGCCAGCAGCCAAGATGGGAGCAGGGGTTGGAATGAGCAGTTCTTC
j_call: TRBJ2-1; d_call: TRBD2; v_call: TRBV7-9; clone_size: few; cdr3_aa: CASSGRDYDSSYNEQFF; cdr3_nt: TGTGCCAGCAGCGGCCGGGACTACGACTCCTCCTACAATGAGCAGTTCTTC
j_call: TRBJ2-1; d_call: NA; v_call: TRBV7-6; clone_size: NA; cdr3_aa: CASSLALGDEQFF; cdr3_nt: TGTGCCAGCAGCTTAGCGCTGGGGGATGAGCAGTTCTTC
j_call: TRBJ2-2; d_call: NA; v_call: TRBV29-1; clone_size: few; cdr3_aa: CSVVPGTGELFF; cdr3_nt: TGCAGCGTCGTGCCCGGTACCGGGGAGCTGTTTTTT
j_call: TRBJ2-6; d_call: NA; v_call: TRBV11-2; clone_size: NA; cdr3_aa: CASSRSGANVLTF; cdr3_nt: TGTGCCAGCAGTCGGTCTGGGGCCAACGTCCTGACTTTC
j_call: TRBJ1-4; d_call: NA; v_call: TRBV20-1; clone_size: few; cdr3_aa: CSAAQGIATNEKLFF; cdr3_nt: TGCAGTGCTGCCCAGGGAATTGCAACTAATGAAAAACTGTTTTTT
j_call: TRBJ2-6; d_call: NA; v_call: TRBV25-1; clone_size: NA; cdr3_aa: CASSPGSGANVLTF; cdr3_nt: TGTGCCAGCAGTCCAGGGTCCGGGGCCAACGTCCTGACTTTC
j_call: TRBJ2-5; d_call: TRBD2; v_call: TRBV27; clone_size: NA; cdr3_aa: CASSWTSGDQETQYF; cdr3_nt: TGTGCCAGCAGTTGGACTAGCGGGGATCAAGAGACCCAGTACTTC
j_call: TRBJ2-1; d_call: TRBD2; v_call: TRBV27; clone_size: NA; cdr3_aa: CASSLVSSGHDTEQFF; cdr3_nt: TGTGCCAGCAGTCTCGTATCTAGCGGCCACGATACTGAGCAGTTCTTC
j_call: TRBJ2-7; d_call: NA; v_call: TRBV6-6; clone_size: few; cdr3_aa: CASSVGWGSYEQYF; cdr3_nt: TGTGCCAGCAGTGTTGGGTGGGGTTCCTACGAGCAGTACTTC
j_call: TRBJ2-1; d_call: TRBD2; v_call: TRBV4-3; clone_size: NA; cdr3_aa: CASSSTGGQADEQFF; cdr3_nt: TGCGCCAGCAGCTCAACGGGGGGGCAGGCGGATGAGCAGTTCTTC